Listed below are T cell receptor beta chains from one sample, sequenced in a study of blood T cell repertoires in COVID-19. Repertoires were generated with immunoSEQ multiplex PCR, while TCRdb's copy carries only in-frame clones and drops some. The table lists some 400,000 clones, around 87% of them singletons, with 1% to 1.5% in the top ten. The sequencing sample was made of PBMCs or T cells enriched from blood (not recorded which). These receptors originate from a man under 40 who had recovered from COVID-19. The CDR3 runs from the conserved cysteine through the conserved F or W. A D gene is named only where the DNA matches it firmly. Expanded clones get a size class; other rows say once, few or many, or leave the size out.

J: TRBJ1-4
D: NA
V: TRBV5-6
size: NA
CDR3: CASSLKRQLEKLFF
DNA: TGTGCCAGCAGCTTGAAGCGACAGCTTGAAAAACTGTTTTTT

J: TRBJ1-2
D: NA
V: TRBV9
size: NA
CDR3: CASSVAGISGYTF
DNA: TGTGCCAGCAGCGTAGCAGGGATCAGTGGCTACACCTTC

J: TRBJ1-2
D: NA
V: TRBV10-3
size: NA
CDR3: CAISEGRGQFIGYTF
DNA: TGTGCCATCAGTGAGGGGCGGGGCCAGTTTATCGGCTACACCTTC

J: TRBJ1-2
D: NA
V: TRBV6-5
size: NA
CDR3: CASSTNLEEGGYTF
DNA: TGTGCCAGCAGTACTAACCTGGAGGAGGGCGGCTACACCTTC

J: TRBJ2-5
D: TRBD2
V: TRBV19
size: once
CDR3: CASSIDVEAGGQETQYF
DNA: TGTGCCAGTAGTATAGATGTTGAAGCGGGGGGGCAAGAGACCCAGTACTTC

J: TRBJ1-6
D: TRBD1
V: TRBV12-5
size: NA
CDR3: CASGYGTGWSSYNSPLHF
DNA: TGTGCTAGTGGTTATGGGACAGGGTGGAGCTCCTATAATTCACCCCTCCACTTT

J: TRBJ2-5
D: NA
V: TRBV7-7
size: once
CDR3: CASSLVGLGETQYF
DNA: TGTGCCAGCAGCTTAGTGGGGCTCGGAGAGACCCAGTACTTC

J: TRBJ1-2
D: NA
V: TRBV30
size: NA
CDR3: CAWSVDRNPYAANYGYTF
DNA: TGTGCCTGGAGTGTAGACAGGAACCCGTACGCGGCTAACTATGGCTACACCTTC

J: TRBJ2-1
D: NA
V: TRBV6-5
size: NA
CDR3: CASSFAPQGGQFF
DNA: TGTGCCAGCAGTTTTGCCCCTCAGGGTGGGCAGTTCTTC

J: TRBJ1-4
D: TRBD1
V: TRBV19
size: NA
CDR3: CASSLRDRGLTTNEKLFF
DNA: TGTGCCAGTAGTCTCAGGGACAGGGGGTTGACAACTAATGAAAAACTGTTTTTT

J: TRBJ2-5
D: NA
V: TRBV3-1/TRBV3-2
size: NA
CDR3: CASSFTGSFETQYF
DNA: TGTGCCAGCAGCTTCACAGGGTCGTTCGAGACCCAGTACTTC

J: TRBJ1-1
D: NA
V: TRBV7-9
size: few
CDR3: CASSLAVGIEAFF
DNA: TGTGCCAGCAGCTTAGCGGTCGGGATTGAAGCTTTCTTT

J: TRBJ1-1
D: NA
V: TRBV6-5
size: NA
CDR3: CASSSYGQHTEAFF
DNA: TGTGCCAGCAGCTCATACGGACAACACACTGAAGCTTTCTTT

J: TRBJ2-7
D: NA
V: TRBV13
size: many
CDR3: CASSQGGGHDEQYF
DNA: TGTGCCAGCAGCCAAGGGGGGGGGCACGACGAGCAGTACTTC

J: TRBJ2-7
D: TRBD1
V: TRBV6-5
size: NA
CDR3: CASSLGTGYEQYF
DNA: TGTGCCAGCAGTCTTGGGACAGGCTACGAGCAGTACTTC

J: TRBJ1-2
D: NA
V: TRBV28
size: NA
CDR3: CASSETRTEYGYTF
DNA: TGTGCCAGCAGTGAAACCCGGACAGAGTATGGCTACACCTTC

J: TRBJ1-4
D: TRBD1
V: TRBV2
size: NA
CDR3: CAGGQEDEKLFF
DNA: TGTGCCGGAGGACAGGAAGATGAAAAACTGTTTTTT

J: TRBJ2-3
D: TRBD1
V: TRBV7-9
size: NA
CDR3: CASKRGQPTDTQYF
DNA: TGTGCCAGTAAGAGGGGACAGCCCACAGATACGCAGTATTTT

J: TRBJ1-1
D: NA
V: TRBV19
size: NA
CDR3: CASSLRQNTEAFF
DNA: TGTGCCAGTAGTCTCAGACAGAACACTGAAGCTTTCTTT

J: TRBJ2-2
D: TRBD2
V: TRBV3-1/TRBV3-2
size: NA
CDR3: CASSQEIGSGENTGELFF
DNA: TGTGCCAGCAGCCAAGAGATTGGTAGCGGGGAGAACACCGGGGAGCTGTTTTTT

J: TRBJ2-3
D: NA
V: TRBV4-1
size: NA
CDR3: CASSQGPQGRDTQYF
DNA: TGCGCCAGCAGCCAAGGTCCTCAGGGTCGGGATACGCAGTATTTT

J: TRBJ1-5
D: TRBD1
V: TRBV5-4
size: NA
CDR3: CASSYRGSNQPQHF
DNA: TGTGCCAGCAGTTACAGGGGTAGCAATCAGCCCCAGCATTTT